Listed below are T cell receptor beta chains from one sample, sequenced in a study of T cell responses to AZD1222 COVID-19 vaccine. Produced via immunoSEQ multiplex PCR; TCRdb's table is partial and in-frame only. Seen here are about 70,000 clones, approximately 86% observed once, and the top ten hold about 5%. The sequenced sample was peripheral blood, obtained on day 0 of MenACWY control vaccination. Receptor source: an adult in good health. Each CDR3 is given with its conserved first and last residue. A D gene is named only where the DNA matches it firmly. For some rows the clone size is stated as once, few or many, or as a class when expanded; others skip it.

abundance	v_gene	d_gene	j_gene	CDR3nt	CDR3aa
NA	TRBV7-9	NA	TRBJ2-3	TGTGCCAGCAGCGTCTACGAGGATACGCAGTATTTT	CASSVYEDTQYF
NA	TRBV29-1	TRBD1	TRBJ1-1	TGCAGCGTACAGGGGTTCTTTGACACTGAAGCTTTCTTT	CSVQGFFDTEAFF
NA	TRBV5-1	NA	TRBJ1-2	TGCGCCAGCAGCCTCGGGGTGGGCAAGGGAAACTATGGCTACACCTTC	CASSLGVGKGNYGYTF
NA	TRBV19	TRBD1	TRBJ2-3	TGTGCCAGTAGTATAGATTTACCCGGGACAGGGACAGATACGCAGTATTTT	CASSIDLPGTGTDTQYF
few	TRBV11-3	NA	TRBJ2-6	TGTGCCAGCAACTCGCCCGGGGGTTTTGGGGCCAACGTCCTGACTTTC	CASNSPGGFGANVLTF
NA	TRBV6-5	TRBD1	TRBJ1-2	TGTGCCAGCAGTTACAGGGACAGGGGGAAATATGGCTACACCTTC	CASSYRDRGKYGYTF
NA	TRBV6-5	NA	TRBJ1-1	TGTGCCAGCAGCCTCATGCGGTACACTGAAGCTTTCTTT	CASSLMRYTEAFF
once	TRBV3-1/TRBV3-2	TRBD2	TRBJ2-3	TGTGCCAGCAGCCAAGTGGCGGGGGGGCTGGCAGATACGCAGTATTTT	CASSQVAGGLADTQYF
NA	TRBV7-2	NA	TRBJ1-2	TGTGCCAGCAGCGCCTCAAGACAGGCGGGGGAAACAGGTGGCTACACCTTC	CASSASRQAGETGGYTF
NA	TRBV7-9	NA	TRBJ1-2	TGTGCCAGCAGCTCCATCGGCGGTGGCTACACCTTC	CASSSIGGGYTF
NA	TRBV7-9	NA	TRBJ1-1	TGTGCCAGCAGCTCCGGGGAGGGTGAAGCTTTCTTT	CASSSGEGEAFF
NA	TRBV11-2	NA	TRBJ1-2	TGTGCCAGCAGCCCCAGTCCAGGGAACTATGGCTACACCTTC	CASSPSPGNYGYTF
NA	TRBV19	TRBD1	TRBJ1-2	TGTGCCAGTAGTAACACAGGGGGCGGCGGCTATGGCTACACCTTC	CASSNTGGGGYGYTF
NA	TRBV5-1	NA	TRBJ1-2	TGCGCCAGCAGCTTGGAAGGGCCGGCGTATGGCTACACCTTC	CASSLEGPAYGYTF
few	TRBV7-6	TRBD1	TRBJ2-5	TGTGCCAGCAGCTTAGTTTCGACAGGGTCGGGCATAGGAGAGACCCAGTACTTC	CASSLVSTGSGIGETQYF
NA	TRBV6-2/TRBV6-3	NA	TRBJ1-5	TGTGCCAGCAGCCCCGTTAATAGCAATCAGCCCCAGCATTTT	CASSPVNSNQPQHF
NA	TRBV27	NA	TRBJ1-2	TGTGCCAGCAGTCCCCGCAGGGGTGGTAACTATGGCTACACCTTC	CASSPRRGGNYGYTF
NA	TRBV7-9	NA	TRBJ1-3	TGTGCCAGCAGCCCCCTCGGGCAGGGAAACACCATATATTTT	CASSPLGQGNTIYF
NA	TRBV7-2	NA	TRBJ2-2	TGTGCCAGCAGCCCCCGTCAGGCCGGGGAGCTGTTTTTT	CASSPRQAGELFF
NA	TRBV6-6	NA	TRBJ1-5	TGTGCCAGCAGCCGATCCCAGGGGCGAGGGGGTCAGCCCCAGCATTTT	CASSRSQGRGGQPQHF
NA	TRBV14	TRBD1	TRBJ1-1	TGTGCCAGCAGCTCACGGCGCCGGGACAGGGGGAACACTGAAGCTTTCTTT	CASSSRRRDRGNTEAFF
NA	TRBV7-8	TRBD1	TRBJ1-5	TGTGCCAGCAGCTTGGGACAGGGGTTCAATCAGCCCCAGCATTTT	CASSLGQGFNQPQHF
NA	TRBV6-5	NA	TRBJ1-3	TGTGCCAGCAGTTACTCCGTAAAAGCCTCTGGAAACACCATATATTTT	CASSYSVKASGNTIYF
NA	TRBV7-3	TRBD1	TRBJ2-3	TGTGCCAGCAGCTTGACAGGGGTGAACACAGATACGCAGTATTTT	CASSLTGVNTDTQYF
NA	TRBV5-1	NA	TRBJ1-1	TGCGCCAGCAGCTTGGTAGAGACGACTGAAGCTTTCTTT	CASSLVETTEAFF
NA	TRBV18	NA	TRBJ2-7	TGTGCCAGCTCGCAAGGCGAGGGGATCGAGCAGTACTTC	CASSQGEGIEQYF
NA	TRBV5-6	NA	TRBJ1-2	TGTGCCAGCAGCTCTGCTATAGACAGTATGGGATATGGCTACACCTTC	CASSSAIDSMGYGYTF
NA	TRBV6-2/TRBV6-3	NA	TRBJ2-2	TGTGCCAGCAGTTACTTAAGGGGCGACACCGGGGAGCTGTTTTTT	CASSYLRGDTGELFF
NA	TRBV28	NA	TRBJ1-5	TGTGCCAGCACCCCCTTAGGGGGGGCCGAGAATCAGCCCCAGCATTTT	CASTPLGGAENQPQHF
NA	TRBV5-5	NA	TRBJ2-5	TGTGCCAGCAGCTTGGAGTCCAGCGGAGGAGGGACCCAGTACTTC	CASSLESSGGGTQYF
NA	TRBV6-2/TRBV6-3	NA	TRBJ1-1	TGTGCCAGCAGTCCCGGACTGAACACTGAAGCTTTCTTT	CASSPGLNTEAFF